The 10 T cell receptor beta chains below were found in one sample sequenced in a study of shared clonotypes between healthy human individuals. Sequencing was performed with immunoSEQ multiplex PCR; in TCRdb, only in-frame clones are kept and a portion is missing. The table has under 2.5 million clones, about nine tenths seen once. Sequenced input: naive CD4+ T cells from PBMCs. Subset reported: CD45RA+ positively selected. These receptors were obtained from a man between 18 and 35 years old in good health. Some clones in this sample may be carry-over from other donors' samples.

As concerns this clone: The sample carries other DNA sequences with the same CDR3. The rearrangement uses TRBV7-8 and TRBJ2-7; D possibly corresponds to TRBD2 (5 bases). The CDR3 runs to 15 residues. V was cut by 0 bases and J by 4 bases, with 13 bases left in between. CDR1 is SGHVS, CDR2 FQNEAQ, per germline. The CDR3 DNA sequence: TGTGCCAGCAGCTTAGCGTTGGGAGAAGTGTACGAGCAGTACTTC. Translated, it gives CASSLALGEVYEQYF.

The V and J genes are TRBV6-5 and TRBJ2-5, with D perhaps matching TRBD2 (6 bases). Trimming pared 7 bases from V and 4 bases from J, leaving 19 bases between. This CDR3 contains 15 residues. The germline gives CDR1 MNHEY, CDR2 SVGAGI. In DNA form, the CDR3 reads TGTGCCAGCACCCGGGAGCCGGGTATTGGAGAGACCCAGTACTTC. Its protein is CASTREPGIGETQYF.

The chain carries TRBV5-1 and TRBJ2-3; maybe TRBD1 (6 bases). Germline V CDR1 and CDR2: SGHRS, YFSETQ. The length of the CDR3 is 14 residues. Trimming cost V 5 bases and J 2 bases, with 12 bases left between them. CDR3 region: CASRQGPLTDTQYF. The DNA for the CDR3 is TGCGCCAGCAGACAGGGCCCCCTCACAGATACGCAGTATTTT.

The chain joins TRBV6-5 to TRBJ1-2, with a weak D call TRBD1 (6 bases). Germline loops: CDR1 MNHEY, CDR2 SVGAGI. This CDR3 has 16 residues. Between the trimmed V and J ends, which lost 2 bases and 7 bases, there was a span of 20 bases. The CDR3 loop is CASSYAAGTRGVGYTF. In nucleotides, the CDR3 is TGTGCCAGCAGTTACGCCGCGGGGACAAGGGGAGTTGGCTACACCTTC.

Concerning this clone: In the same sample, other DNA sequences code for this CDR3. The chain employs TRBV2 and TRBJ2-2; 7 positions agree with TRBD1. CDR1 SNHLY and CDR2 FYNNEI come from the germline V gene. There are 14 residues in the CDR3. V dropped 7 bases and J dropped 1; count of bases not matched to a gene: 3. The CDR3 DNA sequence: TGTGCCAGCAACCGGGACAGGAACACCGGGGAGCTGTTTTTT. Its protein is CASNRDRNTGELFF.

The chain links TRBV19 to TRBJ1-1; TRBD1 matches at 9 bases. Germline assignment: CDR1 LNHDA and CDR2 SQIVND (reference sequence). V shed 9 bases, J shed 2 bases, and the junction held 7 bases outside the gene matches. This CDR3 is 14 amino acids long. The CDR3 sequence is CASTWDRVNTEAFF. The CDR3 DNA sequence: TGTGCCAGCACTTGGGACAGGGTAAACACTGAAGCTTTCTTT.

J is TRBJ2-2 and V is TRBV7-9; D unresolved. V was pared by 2 bases and J by 10 bases, with 17 bases between. Per the germline V gene, CDR1 is SEHNR and CDR2 is FQNEAQ (reference sequence). The CDR3 is 15 amino acids. The CDR3 DNA is TGTGCCAGCAGCTTAAACCCCGGTGACTCCCAGGAGCTGTTTTTT. Protein: CASSLNPGDSQELFF.

The rearrangement joins TRBV27 to TRBJ1-2; unclear D gene. The germline gives CDR1 MNHEY, CDR2 SMNVEV (reference sequence). CDR3 length: 14 residues. Trimming pared 3 bases from V and 4 bases from J, leaving 12 bases between. The CDR3 DNA reads as TGTGCCAGCAGTTTCCAACAAGGCCTCTATGGCTACACCTTC. This codes for CASSFQQGLYGYTF.

The table lists this clone with a few counts. The chain has TRBV30 and TRBJ2-2; D may correspond to TRBD1 or TRBD2 (6 bases each). The V and J ends lost 2 bases and 5 bases respectively, with 9 bases between them. Germline loops: CDR1 GTSNPN, CDR2 SVGIG (reference sequence). The CDR3 is 13 amino acids. Here the CDR3 DNA reads TGTGCCTGGAGTAGGGGGGCTACCGGGGAGCTGTTTTTT. It translates to CAWSRGATGELFF.

This clone turned up a few times. This chain links TRBV5-1 with TRBJ2-7; the D is unclear. Per germline, CDR1 SGHRS and CDR2 YFSETQ. Trimming removed 4 bases from V and 6 bases from J, with 14 bases in between. CDR3 length equals 13 residues. Here the CDR3 reads CASSEVTGPEQYF. Written as DNA, the CDR3 is TGCGCCAGCAGCGAAGTTACGGGCCCCGAGCAGTACTTC.